The clone carrying this TCR beta chain was observed once. This CDR3 comprises 14 residues. The germline gives CDR1 SEHNR, CDR2 FQNEAQ (reference sequence). J gave up 0 bases and V 4 bases, and 2 bases lay outside the gene matches. The data stem from a study of shared clonotypes between healthy human individuals. The authors distributed each subset's genomic DNA evenly over several immunoSEQ plates. Assay used: immunoSEQ multiplex PCR; TCRdb lists only in-frame clones, some missing. The repertoire holds about 79,000 clones, with under 65% as singletons. Sequenced input: memory CD8+ T cells sorted from blood. Documented subset: CD45RO+ cells pooled with CCR7-negative TemRA cells. The J gene is TRBJ2-5, the V gene TRBV7-9; 7 nucleotides line up with TRBD1. This TCR came from a man in his thirties or forties in good health. As DNA, the CDR3 is TGTGCCAGCAGCTCGACAGGGAACCAAGAGACCCAGTACTTC. It translates to CASSSTGNQETQYF.